The 4 T cell receptor beta chains below come from one sample, sequenced in a study of shared T cell receptors in the human thymus. Data came from immunoSEQ multiplex PCR; TCRdb stores just in-frame clones and leaves some out. The sample consists of about 610,000 clones, around 89% of them appearing once. The same sample was also used in a study of human thymus T cells.

Sequencing was performed on thymocytes. These receptors originate from a boy younger than two with a congenital heart defect.

This chain links TRBV7-3 with TRBJ2-3; 8 nucleotides line up with TRBD2. The CDR3 loop spans 17 amino acids. V trimming: 2 bases; J trimming: 1 base; junction bases outside the gene matches: 8. Germline-derived CDR1 and CDR2 are SGHTA and FQGTGA. The CDR3 DNA sequence: TGTGCCAGCAGCTTACCCCTGACTAGCGCAGGCACAGATACGCAGTATTTT. Its protein is CASSLPLTSAGTDTQYF.

The chain combines TRBV29-1 with TRBJ1-4; TRBD1 matches 8 bases. CDR1 SQVTM and CDR2 ANQGSEA come from the germline V gene. CDR3 length equals 12 residues. Trimming at V came to 4 bases and at J to 9 bases, leaving 4 bases not matched to a gene. CDR3 residues: CSVGQGAKKLFF. CDR3 DNA sequence: TGCAGCGTTGGTCAGGGGGCTAAAAAACTGTTTTTT.

In DNA, the CDR3 is TGCGCCAGCAGCCAAGAAGTCGGAGCGGCCCTCCAAGAGACCCAGTACTTC. It is translated as CASSQEVGAALQETQYF. This chain uses TRBV4-1 with TRBJ2-5; perhaps TRBD2 as D (5 bases). This CDR3 is built from 17 residues. Per germline, CDR1 MGHRA and CDR2 YSYEKL. V was pared by 0 bases and J by 1 base, with 15 bases between.

This clone was picked up a small number of times. The rearrangement uses TRBV6-6 and TRBJ2-5, with D maybe TRBD1 (5 bases). The germline CDR1 and CDR2 sequences are MNHNY and SVGAGI (reference sequence). The CDR3 is made up of 12 amino acids. V gave up 6 bases and J gave up 3 bases, with 8 bases separating them. CDR3 sequence (DNA): TGTGCCAGCAGAGGGGCAGAAGAGACCCAGTACTTC. This encodes CASRGAEETQYF.